This TCR beta chain was identified in a study of shared clonotypes between healthy human individuals. Looking at the study overall: Contributing individuals were two females and a few males aged 18 to 49. Study observations and caveats: Only a few donors were included, so the genetic and exposure-history diversity represented was limited. Among non-shared clonotypes, generation probabilities were lower than among those shared by all four donors.

Germline V gene data show CDR1 as SGHDT and CDR2 as YYEEEE. V lost 3 bases, J lost 5 bases, and 9 bases lay in between. The CDR3 is 13 residues long. Concerning this clone itself: The antigen is unknown.

Repertoires were generated with immunoSEQ multiplex PCR, while TCRdb's copy carries only in-frame clones and drops some. This table has 2 million to 2.5 million clones, more than 85% appearing once. The genes are TRBV5-6 and TRBJ1-5; no firm D call. Sample: naive CD4+ T cells from PBMCs. Subset of the sample: CD45RA+ positively selected. The clonotype was recovered from a man aged 18 to 29 in good health. Some clones in this sample may be carry-over from other donors' samples. In nucleotides, the CDR3 is TGTGCCAGCAGCTCGGGCCTTCATCAGCCCCAGCATTTT. Translation gives CASSSGLHQPQHF.